This TCR beta chain was sequenced during a study of cytomegalovirus exposure and HLA in healthy donors. Study details: A subsequent analysis stated that the roughly 130 validation repertoires were run on the same platform as the 650 to 850 first-cohort repertoires.

Sequencing was performed with immunoSEQ multiplex PCR; in TCRdb, only in-frame clones are kept and a portion is missing. The sample includes 100,000 to 150,000 clones, over 65% of them seen just once. Points on this clone: The target antigen is unknown.

Germline lookup yields CDR1 SGDLS and CDR2 YYNGEE. Trimming took 4 bases from V and 4 from J; bases not matched to a gene: 13. This CDR3 has 18 residues. Study-level findings and limits: A list of roughly 160 TCR beta chains associated with cytomegalovirus was given.

This chain links TRBV9 with TRBJ2-1; 11 bases match TRBD2. The sequence came from a woman in her 30s in good health and CMV-seronegative. The sequenced sample was PBMCs. The CDR3 bases are TGTGCCAGCAGCACAGGCGGCCTAGCGGGGGGTTCATACAATGAGCAGTTCTTC. Its protein is CASSTGGLAGGSYNEQFF.